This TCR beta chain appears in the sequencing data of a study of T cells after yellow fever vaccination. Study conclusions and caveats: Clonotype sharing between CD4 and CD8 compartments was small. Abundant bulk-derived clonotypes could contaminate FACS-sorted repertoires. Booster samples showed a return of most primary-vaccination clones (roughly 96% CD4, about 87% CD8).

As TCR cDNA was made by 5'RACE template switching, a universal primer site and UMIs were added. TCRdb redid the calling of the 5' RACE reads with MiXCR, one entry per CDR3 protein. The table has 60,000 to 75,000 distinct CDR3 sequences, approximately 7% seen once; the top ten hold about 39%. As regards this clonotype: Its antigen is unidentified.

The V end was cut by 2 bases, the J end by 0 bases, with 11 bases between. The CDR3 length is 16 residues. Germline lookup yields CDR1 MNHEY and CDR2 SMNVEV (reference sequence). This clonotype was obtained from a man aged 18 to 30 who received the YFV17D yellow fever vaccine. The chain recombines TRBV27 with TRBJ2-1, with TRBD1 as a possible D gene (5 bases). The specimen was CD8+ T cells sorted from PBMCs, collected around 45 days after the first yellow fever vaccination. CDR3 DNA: TGTGCCAGCAGTTTAACTCGACAGAGCTCCTACAATGAGCAGTTCTTC. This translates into CASSLTRQSSYNEQFF.